This T cell receptor beta chain was obtained from a study of CD8 T cells in Susac syndrome. Sequencing of TCR beta covered CD8+ and CD4+ T cells obtained from blood. The V end was cut by 3 bases, the J end by 3 bases, with 13 bases between. The germline gives CDR1 MNHEY, CDR2 SMNVEV (reference sequence). The CDR3 length is 15 residues. The RNA, about 0.45 to 1 ug, was put through reverse transcription using random hexamers. MiXCR, run by TCRdb on the immunoSEQ multiplex PCR reads, gives a single entry per CDR3 protein. The sample lists about 200,000 distinct CDR3 sequences, more than 90% occurring once.

This clonotype was obtained from a human donor with multiple sclerosis. Sequencing input: CD4+ T cells from PBMCs. This chain links TRBV27 with TRBJ2-3; D perhaps matches TRBD1 (5 bases). Here the CDR3 DNA reads TGTGCCAGCAGTTTCCACGAAAGGGGAACAGATACGCAGTATTTT. This sequence encodes CASSFHERGTDTQYF.